The T cell receptor beta chain described here comes from a study of cytomegalovirus exposure and HLA in healthy donors. General study findings and limits: Most of the CMV-associated TCR beta chains (in a later analysis) appeared to be HLA-restricted. One variant, a missense change in DCLRE1C, was linked in a later analysis to TCR beta V- and J-gene trimming. There were about 160 TCR beta chains listed as cytomegalovirus-associated. Data from an earlier analysis indicated that most TCR beta V segments were productive either about 90% or about 30% of the time.

On this clone: Its antigen remains unknown.

The PCR made use of 60 Vbeta and 13 Jbeta primers. TCRdb's copy holds only in-frame clones and misses some; the assay was immunoSEQ multiplex PCR. The data hold roughly 100,000 clones, with more than 70% observed a single time. Sequencing input: PBMCs. The TCR comes from a man aged 25-45 years in good health and CMV-seronegative.

The CDR3 is CASSIGQITDTQYF. The CDR3 nucleotides read TGTGCCAGCAGCATAGGACAGATTACAGATACGCAGTATTTT. V usage is TRBV5-4 and J usage is TRBJ2-3; TRBD1 is a possible D gene (6 bases). The length of the CDR3 is 14 residues. V dropped 4 bases and J dropped 3 bases, with 12 bases sitting between them. Germline CDR1 is SGHNT and CDR2 is YYREEE (reference sequence).